This TCR beta chain was obtained from a study of blood T cell repertoires in COVID-19. At the level of the study: Sites across the United States, Italy and Spain contributed samples from acute and convalescent COVID-19. T cells, B-cell-depleted T cells, or PBMCs supplied cDNA or gDNA.

CDR1 and CDR2 from the germline V gene are LGHNT and FRNRAP. V was pared by 0 bases and J by 4 bases, with 5 bases of the junction left unmatched. The length of the CDR3 is 17 residues. Authors' analysis steps: Nucleated cell counts were estimated from reference gene primer amplification. TCRdb's copy holds only in-frame clones and misses some; the assay was immunoSEQ multiplex PCR. V and J calls and clone size are those listed in that table; D and trimming were worked out from the DNA. The sample has roughly 260,000 clones; more than 65% are singletons. This clone was seen a single time. The sequenced sample consisted of peripheral blood. J is TRBJ2-7 and V is TRBV12-5; 14 bases are shared with TRBD2. This sequence was found in a woman aged 40-49 years with active or convalescent COVID-19. The DNA for the CDR3 is TGTGCTAGTGGTTTGGTACTGGGGACTAGCGGGGGATACGAGCAGTACTTC. Translating gives CASGLVLGTSGGYEQYF.